This TCR beta chain was recorded in a study of T cell clonotyping in hematopoietic cell transplantation. Study results and caveats: Cells were unsorted, so CD4 and CD8 contributions were not separated. Pathologically expanded recipient clonotypes increased progressively from day 30 to day 180 as diversity fell. Few recipient clonotypes overlapped donors; over 95% were de novo at given depth.

In the case of this clone: Its cognate antigen is unknown.

Generated by immunoSEQ multiplex PCR, the TCRdb table keeps only in-frame clones and is missing some. The table lists approximately 3,500 clones, around 80% of them singletons, with about 26% in the top ten. The specimen was peripheral blood mononuclear cells, collected at the time of graft-versus-host disease after allogeneic stem cell transplant. This receptor was obtained from a female patient between 50 and 59 years old who had an allogeneic stem cell transplant from an unrelated donor, so the T cells may come from the graft donor. Some clones in this sample may be carry-over from other donors' samples.

The CDR3 DNA sequence: TGTGCCAGCAGTGCAGGGCTAGTTGCGCCCGGGGAGCAGTTCTTC. This translates into CASSAGLVAPGEQFF. This rearrangement joins TRBV2 to TRBJ2-1; perhaps TRBD1 as D (5 bases). Germline CDR1 SNHLY, CDR2 FYNNEI. With 4 bases removed from V and 10 bases from J, the gap between germline ends came to 20 bases. This CDR3 region has 15 residues.